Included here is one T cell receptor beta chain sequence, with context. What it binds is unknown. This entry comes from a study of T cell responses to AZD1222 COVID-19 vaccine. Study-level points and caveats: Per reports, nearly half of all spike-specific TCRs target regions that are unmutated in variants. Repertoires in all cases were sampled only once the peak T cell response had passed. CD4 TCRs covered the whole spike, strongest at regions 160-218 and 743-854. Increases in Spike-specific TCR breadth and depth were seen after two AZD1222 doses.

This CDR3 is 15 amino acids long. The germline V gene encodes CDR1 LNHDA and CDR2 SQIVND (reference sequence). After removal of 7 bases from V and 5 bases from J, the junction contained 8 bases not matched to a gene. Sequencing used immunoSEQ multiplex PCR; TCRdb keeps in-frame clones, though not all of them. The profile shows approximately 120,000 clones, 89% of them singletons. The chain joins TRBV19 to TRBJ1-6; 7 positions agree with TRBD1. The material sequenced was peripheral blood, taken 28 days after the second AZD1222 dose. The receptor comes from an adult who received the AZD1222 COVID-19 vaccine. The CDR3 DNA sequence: TGTGCCAGTACCGACAGGGTCAGAAATAATTCACCCCTCCACTTT. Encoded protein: CASTDRVRNNSPLHF.